The clone carrying this TCR beta chain was seen a few times. The data stem from a study of blood T cell repertoires in COVID-19. Germline V lookup: CDR1 SGHDT, CDR2 YYEEEE. Deletions cut 8 bases from V and 2 bases from J, with 11 bases between. This CDR3 spans 12 amino acids. The method was immunoSEQ multiplex PCR; TCRdb's version includes in-frame clones alone and lacks a portion of them. The sample lists hundreds of thousands of clones, 70% to 90% occurring once. Material: PBMCs or T cells enriched from blood (not recorded which). The TCR originated in a woman aged 45-59 years in a cohort exposed to, infected with or recovered from COVID-19 (not recorded which). The chain joins TRBV5-6 to TRBJ2-7; possibly TRBD1 for D (6 bases). CDR3: CASHRATYEQYF. CDR3 sequence (DNA): TGTGCCAGTCACAGGGCCACCTACGAGCAGTACTTC.